These 18 T cell receptor beta chains share one sample of origin, sequenced in a study of T cell repertoires in cytomegalovirus infection. TCRdb recomputed calls from the reads with MiXCR, one row per CDR3 protein. The data show approximately 220,000 distinct CDR3 sequences, approximately 38% seen once. Their antigens remain unidentified. Specimen: CD8+ T cells from cultured PBMCs, collected from culture after CMV antigen stimulation. These receptors all stem from a human donor in good health (CMV status not recorded). Some clones in this sample may be carry-over from other donors' samples.

The chain is built from TRBV7-6 and TRBJ2-1; D is ambiguous. The V gene lost 1 base and the J gene lost 7 bases, with 17 bases spanning the gap. This CDR3 is 16 amino acids long. Germline V gene sequence: CDR1 SGHVS, CDR2 FNYEAQ. The CDR3 reads CASSLGSAFRENEQFF. The CDR3 nucleotides are TGTGCCAGCAGCTTAGGCTCGGCCTTCCGTGAAAATGAGCAGTTCTTC.

The CDR3 loop is CASSGLEREKLFF. The CDR3 DNA sequence: TGTGCCAGCAGTGGACTCGAGCGCGAAAAACTGTTTTTT. The chain uses TRBV27 and TRBJ1-4; no reliable D call. The CDR3 loop spans 13 amino acids. Trimming left V 5 bases short and J 8 bases short, with 12 bases between. The V gene's germline CDR1 is MNHEY and CDR2 SMNVEV (reference sequence).

Only one count was recorded for this clonotype. The chain joins TRBV27 to TRBJ2-1, with 9 nucleotides matching TRBD2. The V and J ends lost 9 bases and 5 bases, in that order; junction bases with no gene match: 11. Germline lookup yields CDR1 MNHEY and CDR2 SMNVEV (reference sequence). The CDR3 spans 15 residues. Written as DNA, the CDR3 is TGTGCCAGTCGCCAAGCGGGAGGTCCCCACAATGAGCAGTTCTTC. It specifies CASRQAGGPHNEQFF.

This clonotype has more than one count but fewer than ten. The genes are TRBV6-5 and TRBJ1-1; D is unclear. This CDR3 spans 14 amino acids. Looked up from germline, CDR1 is MNHEY and CDR2 is SVGAGI. Trimming cost V 2 bases and J 4 bases, with 11 bases left between them. The CDR3 DNA follows: TGTGCCAGCAGTTACGGCCCTCTTGTCACTGAAGCTTTCTTT. Amino acid sequence: CASSYGPLVTEAFF.

This clonotype was observed a few times. The rearrangement uses TRBV19 and TRBJ1-1; the D is unclear. In germline, CDR1 is LNHDA, CDR2 SQIVND (reference sequence). CDR3 size: 19 residues. V gave up 8 bases and J gave up 0 bases, with 28 bases separating them. CDR3 coding DNA: TGTGCCAGTGCCTCAATCTACCTGGACGGTATTCCTCTGAACACTGAAGCTTTCTTT. As protein: CASASIYLDGIPLNTEAFF.

This clonotype turned up a few times. This chain connects TRBV10-3 to TRBJ2-7; 7 bases line up with TRBD1. Losses at the gene ends were 3 bases for V and 4 bases for J; bases not matched to a gene: 12. The CDR3 runs 16 residues. The V gene's germline CDR1 is ENHRY and CDR2 SYGVKD. The CDR3 region is CAISEFGTYRGYEQYF. The CDR3 nucleotides read TGTGCCATCAGTGAATTTGGGACATACAGGGGATACGAGCAGTACTTC.

This clonotype was counted a few times. The chain links TRBV6-6 to TRBJ1-5; a possible D gene is TRBD1 (6 bases). The germline V gene has CDR1 MNHNY and CDR2 SVGAGI (reference sequence). Trimming shortened V by 5 bases and J by 0 bases, and 11 bases separated the two germline ends. The CDR3 has 15 residues. For the CDR3, the DNA is TGTGCCAGCAGTCAACAGGGATATAGCAATCAGCCCCAGCATTTT. The encoded protein is CASSQQGYSNQPQHF.

This clonotype was seen only a few times. J is TRBJ2-1 and V is TRBV19; D remains ambiguous. The CDR3 covers 14 residues. Trimming shortened V by 8 bases and J by 3 bases, and 14 bases separated the two germline ends. CDR1 is LNHDA and CDR2 is SQIVND in the germline V gene (reference sequence). CDR3 sequence (DNA): TGTGCCAGTGTGAAAGGTCAGTTCTACAATGAGCAGTTCTTC. Its translation: CASVKGQFYNEQFF.

This chain links TRBV4-1 with TRBJ2-1, with 8 bases matching TRBD2. V gave up 3 bases and J gave up 10 bases; unmatched junction bases: 8. The CDR3 length is 14 residues. Germline values: CDR1 MGHRA, CDR2 YSYEKL. The CDR3 DNA reads TGCGCCAGCAGCCAGGGACTAGAAAAGAGCGAGCAGTTCTTC. Translating it yields CASSQGLEKSEQFF.

The chain uses TRBV10-3 and TRBJ1-1; 7 bases line up with TRBD1. The CDR3 is 12 amino acids. The germline gives CDR1 ENHRY, CDR2 SYGVKD. J was trimmed by 7 bases and V by 2 bases; bases with no gene match: 1. CDR3 bases: TGTGCCATCAGTGAGAGGGACAGTGAAGCTTTCTTT. It specifies CAISERDSEAFF.

This clonotype was counted only a few times. The chain uses TRBV12-3 or TRBV12-4 and TRBJ1-6; no clear D. The V end was cut by 3 bases, the J end by 10 bases, with 13 bases between. CDR3 length: 14 residues. CDR3 DNA: TGTGCCAGCAGTTTTGGTGGGGTAGGGTCACCCCTCCACTTT. Translated: CASSFGGVGSPLHF.

In DNA form, the CDR3 reads TGTGCCAGCAGTTCAGGGGTTGTAAATGAGCAGTTCTTC. It yields the protein CASSSGVVNEQFF. The chain links TRBV27 to TRBJ2-1; TRBD1 is a possible D gene (6 bases). Trimming stripped 4 bases from V and 7 bases from J, with 11 bases between. The germline CDR1 and CDR2 sequences are MNHEY and SMNVEV (reference sequence). The CDR3 runs to 13 residues.

The CDR3 sequence: CASSLLGQGLYEQYF. CDR3 in DNA: TGTGCCAGCAGTTTACTCGGACAGGGGTTATACGAGCAGTACTTC. J is TRBJ2-7 and V is TRBV27, with TRBD1 matching over 9 bases. The germline V gene has CDR1 MNHEY and CDR2 SMNVEV (reference sequence). V lost 2 bases to trimming and J lost 4 bases; unmatched junction nucleotides: 6. CDR3 length: 15 amino acids.

The chain has TRBV28 and TRBJ2-1, with 7 bases matching TRBD1. The CDR3 is 13 amino acids. Germline-derived CDR1 and CDR2 are MDHEN and SYDVKM. With 3 bases clipped from V and 7 bases from J, the junction kept 3 bases outside the gene matches. CDR3 region: CASSLGQRNEQFF. The CDR3 region has the DNA TGTGCCAGCAGTTTGGGACAGAGGAATGAGCAGTTCTTC.

This chain connects TRBV27 to TRBJ1-1; 7 nucleotides align to TRBD1. The V gene end was trimmed by 3 bases and the J gene end by 4 bases; junction bases not matched to a gene: 11. Per germline, CDR1 MNHEY and CDR2 SMNVEV (reference sequence). The CDR3 is 16 amino acids. The CDR3 protein is CASSFQFQGGLTEAFF. In nucleotides, the CDR3 is TGTGCCAGCAGTTTTCAGTTCCAGGGGGGTCTCACTGAAGCTTTCTTT.

This clonotype was detected only a few times. The chain combines TRBV28 with TRBJ2-1; 7 nucleotides match TRBD1. The germline V gene has CDR1 MDHEN and CDR2 SYDVKM. The CDR3 spans 14 residues. With 7 bases clipped from V and 4 bases from J, the junction kept 7 bases outside the gene matches. The CDR3 loop is CASTWGTAYNEQFF. The CDR3 DNA is TGTGCCAGCACCTGGGGGACAGCGTACAATGAGCAGTTCTTC.

This clonotype came up a few times. This rearrangement joins TRBV12-3 or TRBV12-4 to TRBJ1-2; D might be TRBD1 (6 bases). Trimming cost V 2 bases and J 4 bases, with 14 bases left between them. The CDR3 has 15 residues. The CDR3 is CASSLLGGQGYGYTF. The CDR3 DNA reads as TGTGCCAGCAGTTTATTAGGGGGTCAGGGCTATGGCTACACCTTC.

V usage is TRBV18 and J usage is TRBJ2-3; D tentatively reads TRBD1 or TRBD2 (6 bases each). Trimming left V 6 bases short and J 3 bases short, with 19 bases between. The CDR3 is 16 amino acids. Germline loops: CDR1 KGHSH, CDR2 LQKENI. The CDR3 is CASSLQPGGQTDTQYF. In DNA form, the CDR3 reads TGTGCCAGCTCCCTTCAACCCGGGGGCCAAACAGATACGCAGTATTTT.